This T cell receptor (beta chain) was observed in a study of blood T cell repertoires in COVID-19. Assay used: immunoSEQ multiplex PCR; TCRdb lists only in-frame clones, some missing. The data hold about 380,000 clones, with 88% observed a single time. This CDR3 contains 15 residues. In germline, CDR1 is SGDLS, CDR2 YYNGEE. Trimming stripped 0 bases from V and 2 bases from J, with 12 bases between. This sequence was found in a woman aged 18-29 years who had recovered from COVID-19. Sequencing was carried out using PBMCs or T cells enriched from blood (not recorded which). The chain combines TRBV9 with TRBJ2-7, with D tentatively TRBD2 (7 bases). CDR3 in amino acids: CASSVDGGGTYEQYF. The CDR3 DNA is TGTGCCAGCAGCGTAGACGGCGGGGGCACCTACGAGCAGTACTTC.